This T cell receptor beta chain was sequenced for a study of T-cell reconstitution after alpha-beta-depleted transplantation in children. Unique molecular identifiers were used in preparing the TCRbeta library. TCRdb reanalysed the PCR reads using MiXCR and keeps one entry per CDR3 protein. Of 150,000 to 200,000 distinct CDR3 sequences in the sample, roughly 7.5% were seen once. CDR3 length: 13 residues. The germline CDR1 and CDR2 sequences are SQVTM and ANQGSEA. With 4 bases removed from V and 4 bases from J, the gap between germline ends came to 12 bases. This clonotype was counted many times. This chain joins TRBV29-1 and TRBJ2-3; D call uncertain. Here the sequenced sample was PBMCs from the stem cell graft donor, taken from the stem cell graft. This receptor was identified in a human donor who donated a stem cell graft to a child with Wiskott-Aldrich syndrome. The CDR3 DNA reads as TGCAGCGTTGTGGAGTCCCAATCAGATACGCAGTATTTT. This gives the protein CSVVESQSDTQYF.